This is a list of T cell receptor beta chains from one sample in a study of blood T cell repertoires in COVID-19. Clones were read by immunoSEQ multiplex PCR, and TCRdb kept only the in-frame ones, dropping some. The table records 250,000 to 300,000 clones, 85% to 90% of them present only once. Material: peripheral blood. The receptors originated from a middle-aged man with acute or convalescent COVID-19. Each CDR3 is given with its conserved first and last residue. The D gene is left open where the match is weak. Clone size is not always given. Where it is, it says once, few, many or a class for expanded clones.

V	D	size	J	DNA	CDR3
TRBV2	TRBD1	.	TRBJ1-5	TGTGCCAGCCTAGCCGCCCGCAGGGGGAACAATCAGCCCCAGCATTTT	CASLAARRGNNQPQHF
TRBV2	.	once	TRBJ1-2	TGTGCCAGCAGTGCACAGAGCTATGGCTACACCTTC	CASSAQSYGYTF
TRBV4-1	TRBD2	.	TRBJ2-1	TGCGCCAGCAGTCTTAGCGGGGGTAATGAGCAGTTCTTC	CASSLSGGNEQFF
TRBV7-9	.	.	TRBJ2-1	TGTGCCAGCAGCTTACTTAACAATGAGCAGTTCTTC	CASSLLNNEQFF
TRBV5-1	TRBD1	once	TRBJ1-5	TGCGCCAGCAGCCCCGTGGACAGGGGCCCTTGGTGTGATAGCAATCAGCCCCAGCATTTT	CASSPVDRGPWCDSNQPQHF
TRBV3-1/TRBV3-2	.	.	TRBJ2-7	TGTGCCAGCAGCTCGCGCGGAGAATCCTCCTACGAGCAGTACTTC	CASSSRGESSYEQYF
TRBV5-4	.	.	TRBJ1-3	TGTGCCAGCACCCGGGGGGGGGAGCTAGCTGGAAACACCATATATTTT	CASTRGGELAGNTIYF
TRBV5-6	.	.	TRBJ2-7	TGTGCCAGCAGCTTATCCCAGGGATCTTTCTACGAGCAGTACTTC	CASSLSQGSFYEQYF
TRBV15	TRBD1	.	TRBJ2-1	TGTGCCACCAGCAGGGGACAGGGGGACTACAATGAGCAGTTCTTC	CATSRGQGDYNEQFF
TRBV7-3	TRBD2	.	TRBJ2-1	TGTGCCAGCAGCTTAGTCACTAGCGGGGGGGCCGGAGAGCAGTTCTTC	CASSLVTSGGAGEQFF
TRBV12-5	.	.	TRBJ2-2	TGTGCTAGTGGTCTACCCCCTACAGTTAACACCGGGGAGCTGTTTTTT	CASGLPPTVNTGELFF
TRBV18	.	.	TRBJ2-1	TGTGCCAGCTCACCAGACTCTCCATACAATGAGCAGTTCTTC	CASSPDSPYNEQFF
TRBV5-4	.	.	TRBJ1-6	TGTGCCAGCAGCTTTCGAGGGGGGGGTAATTCACCCCTCCACTTT	CASSFRGGGNSPLHF
TRBV4-1	TRBD1	.	TRBJ2-2	TGCGCCAGCAGCCAAGATCTCCCGATCTTGGACAGGGGGAACACCGGGGAGCTGTTTTTT	CASSQDLPILDRGNTGELFF
TRBV7-2	TRBD1	.	TRBJ1-2	TGTGCCAGCAGCCAGGACAGGCTTAACTATGGCTACACCTTC	CASSQDRLNYGYTF
TRBV5-1	TRBD1	.	TRBJ2-7	TGCGCCAGCACGGACAGGGTCGAGTGGGGGCGAGGCAGGTCTTCACCCTACGAGCAGTACTTC	CASTDRVEWGRGRSSPYEQYF
TRBV25-1	.	.	TRBJ2-2	TGTGCCAGCAGTGACCCAAAGGCAGGTTCCGCCGGGCTGTTTTTT	CASSDPKAGSAGLFF
TRBV6-1	.	.	TRBJ1-4	TGTGCCAGCAGTGTTAAGCGCCACTGGGGCACTAATGAAAAACTGTTTTTT	CASSVKRHWGTNEKLFF
TRBV6-1	TRBD1	.	TRBJ1-6	TGTGCCAGCAGTGAACAGGGGGCGATCAATAATTCACCCCTCCACTTT	CASSEQGAINNSPLHF
TRBV24-1	TRBD1	.	TRBJ2-7	TGTGCCACCAGTGACCCCGGGACAGGGGTCTTTCCGGCCCCTACCGAGCAGTACTTC	CATSDPGTGVFPAPTEQYF
TRBV30	.	.	TRBJ1-2	TGTGCCTGGAGCCCTTCGGACAGATATTATGGCTACACCTTC	CAWSPSDRYYGYTF
TRBV3-1/TRBV3-2	TRBD1	once	TRBJ1-3	TGTGCCAGCAGCCTGGGACAGGGTGACTCTGGAAACACCATATATTTT	CASSLGQGDSGNTIYF
TRBV7-2	TRBD1	.	TRBJ2-7	TGTGCCAGCAGCTTAGACAGGGGGCTATACGAGCAGTACTTC	CASSLDRGLYEQYF
TRBV19	TRBD1	.	TRBJ2-2	TGTGCCAGTGGAGGACAGGGGATCGCCGGGGAGCTGTTTTTT	CASGGQGIAGELFF
TRBV7-8	.	.	TRBJ1-2	TGTGCCAGCAGTCTAGGGGCCGGCGACTATGGCTACACCTTC	CASSLGAGDYGYTF
TRBV7-3	TRBD1	.	TRBJ1-2	TGTGCCAGCAGCTTTACAGGGGACTCTCAATATGGCTACACCTTC	CASSFTGDSQYGYTF
TRBV28	TRBD1	.	TRBJ2-7	TGTGCCAGCAGTGTTCCCCAGGGACAGGGGAACGAGCAGTACTTC	CASSVPQGQGNEQYF
TRBV29-1	TRBD1	.	TRBJ1-2	TGCAGCGTTGAAGAAGCAGGGGGCTATGGCTACACCTTC	CSVEEAGGYGYTF
TRBV20-1	.	.	TRBJ2-5	TGCAGTGCCACGGGGACCCAGTACTTC	CSATGTQYF
TRBV19	TRBD1	.	TRBJ1-2	TGTGCCAGTAGTAAGAGACAGGGACCGGTGGGCTACACCTTC	CASSKRQGPVGYTF
TRBV7-8	.	.	TRBJ2-3	TGTGCCAGCAGCTTAGGGACAATAGATACGCAGTATTTT	CASSLGTIDTQYF
TRBV7-9	TRBD1	.	TRBJ2-1	TGTGCCAGCAGCGCGTTAGGGACAGGGGTTTGGAATGAGCAGTTCTTC	CASSALGTGVWNEQFF
TRBV29-1	.	.	TRBJ1-1	TGCAGCGTTGGGGAGGGAATTAACACTGAAGCTTTCTTT	CSVGEGINTEAFF
TRBV25-1	TRBD1	.	TRBJ2-7	TGTGCCAGCAGTGGGGGTTCCGGGACAGGGGCCTACGAGCAGTACTTC	CASSGGSGTGAYEQYF
TRBV6-1	.	.	TRBJ1-2	TGTGCCAGCAGTGAAATCCTCTCGACAGCCTATGGCTACACCTTC	CASSEILSTAYGYTF
TRBV30	.	.	TRBJ1-5	TGTGCCTGGAGTGTACAGGGCGACCAGCCCCAGCATTTT	CAWSVQGDQPQHF
TRBV5-8	TRBD1	.	TRBJ1-5	TGTGCCAGCAGCTTGAAGACAGGGAGCAATCAGCCCCAGCATTTT	CASSLKTGSNQPQHF
TRBV19	TRBD1	.	TRBJ1-5	TGTGCCAGTAGTTTCGGACAGGGCGGACAGCCCCAGCATTTT	CASSFGQGGQPQHF
TRBV29-1	.	.	TRBJ1-2	TGCAGCGTTGAAGGTCCGGGACTGAAGGGATATGGCTACACCTTC	CSVEGPGLKGYGYTF
TRBV7-2	TRBD2	.	TRBJ2-3	TGTGCCAGCAACGTAGCGGGGGCTCTGGATACGCAGTATTTT	CASNVAGALDTQYF
TRBV2	TRBD1	once	TRBJ1-2	TGTGCCAGCAGACCCCAGACAGGGGCCCATTATGGCTACACCTTC	CASRPQTGAHYGYTF
TRBV2	.	.	TRBJ1-1	TGTGCCAGCAGTTTTACAGGGATGGGGAACACTGAAGCTTTCTTT	CASSFTGMGNTEAFF
TRBV7-2	.	once	TRBJ2-5	TGTGCCAGCAGCTTTGACAAGGTCACGGAGACCCAGTACTTC	CASSFDKVTETQYF
TRBV7-2	.	.	TRBJ1-1	TGTGCCAGCAGCACCCGCGGGAGTTTATGGAACACTGAAGCTTTCTTT	CASSTRGSLWNTEAFF
TRBV24-1	.	.	TRBJ1-1	TGTGCCACCAGTGACGGGTTTGGGGCTTTCTTT	CATSDGFGAFF
TRBV5-4	.	once	TRBJ2-7	TGTGCCAGCAGCCGGACAGATATTTACGAGCAGTACTTC	CASSRTDIYEQYF
TRBV30	.	once	TRBJ1-1	TGTGCCTGGAGTACCGGGAAAACTGAAGCTTTCTTT	CAWSTGKTEAFF
TRBV12-3/TRBV12-4	.	.	TRBJ1-1	TGTGCCAGCAGTTGGGGCCCGGACACTGAAGCTTTCTTT	CASSWGPDTEAFF
TRBV19	.	.	TRBJ2-2	TGTGCCAGTAGTGTAAGACTCGGGGAGCTGTTTTTT	CASSVRLGELFF
TRBV5-1	TRBD1	.	TRBJ2-3	TGCGCCAGCAGGGGACAGGGGGCTAGCACAGATACGCAGTATTTT	CASRGQGASTDTQYF
TRBV2	TRBD1	.	TRBJ1-6	TGTGCCAGCAGTGGACGCCGGGACAGGGGGCCAGTTAATAATTCACCCCTCCACTTT	CASSGRRDRGPVNNSPLHF
TRBV4-1	TRBD1	.	TRBJ1-5	TGCGCCAGCAGCCAACTACAGGGGGTTAATCAGCCCCAGCATTTT	CASSQLQGVNQPQHF